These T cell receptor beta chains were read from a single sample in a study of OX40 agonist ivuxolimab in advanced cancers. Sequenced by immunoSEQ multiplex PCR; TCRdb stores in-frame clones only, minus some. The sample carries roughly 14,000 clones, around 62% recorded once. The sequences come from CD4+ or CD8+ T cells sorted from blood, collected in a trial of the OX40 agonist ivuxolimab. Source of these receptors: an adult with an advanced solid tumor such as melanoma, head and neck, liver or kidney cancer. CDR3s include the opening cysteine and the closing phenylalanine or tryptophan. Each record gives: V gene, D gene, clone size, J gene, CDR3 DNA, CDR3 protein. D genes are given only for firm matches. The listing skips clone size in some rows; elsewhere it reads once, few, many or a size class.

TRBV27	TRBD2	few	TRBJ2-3	TGTGCCAGCAGTTTATCCGGGGGGGCCCCAGATACGCAGTATTTT	CASSLSGGAPDTQYF
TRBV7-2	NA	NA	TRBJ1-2	TGTGCCAGCAGCTTAGCCATGACAGGTGGCCCCCATGGCTACACCTTC	CASSLAMTGGPHGYTF
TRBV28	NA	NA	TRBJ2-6	TGTGCCAGCAGTGGGTTTCAGGCTGGTGGGGCCAACGTCCTGACTTTC	CASSGFQAGGANVLTF
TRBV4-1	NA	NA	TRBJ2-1	TGTGCCAGCACCCCTTGGTCTCGCTCCTACAATGAGCAGTTCTTC	CASTPWSRSYNEQFF
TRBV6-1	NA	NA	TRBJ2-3	TGTGCCAGCGGCCTAGGGGGGGGCCCCACGGGTTTT	CASGLGGGPTGF
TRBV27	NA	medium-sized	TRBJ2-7	TGTGCCAGCAGTCAGGGACCCCAACCCCTCTACGAGCAGTACTTC	CASSQGPQPLYEQYF
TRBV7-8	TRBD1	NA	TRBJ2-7	TGTGCCAGCAGCCACCCGGCTTCAGGGACAGGGAGGGTCTACGAGCAGTACTTC	CASSHPASGTGRVYEQYF
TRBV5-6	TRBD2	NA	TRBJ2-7	TGTGCCAGCAGCACTAGCGGGGGCTACGAGCAGTACTTC	CASSTSGGYEQYF
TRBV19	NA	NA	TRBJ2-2	TGTGCCAGTAGTACTCGAGCATATCCCACCGGGGAGCTGTTTTTT	CASSTRAYPTGELFF
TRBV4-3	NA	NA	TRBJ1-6	TGCGCCAGCAGCCAAGATCCACAGGCCAGCTCCTATAATTCACCCCTCCACTTT	CASSQDPQASSYNSPLHF
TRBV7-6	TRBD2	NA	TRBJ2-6	TGTGCCAGCAGCTTAGGACTAGCGGGGGCTGGGGCCAACGTCCTGACTTTC	CASSLGLAGAGANVLTF
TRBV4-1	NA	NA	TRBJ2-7	TGCGCCAGCAGCCAAATCGCCGCAGGGTGGGACGAGCAGTACTTC	CASSQIAAGWDEQYF
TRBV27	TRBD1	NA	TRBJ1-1	TGTGCCAGCAGTTCTACAGGGGGCACTGAAGCTTTCTTT	CASSSTGGTEAFF
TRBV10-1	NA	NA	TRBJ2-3	TGCGCCAGCAGTGAAAGGCACTCTACAGATACGCAGTATTTT	CASSERHSTDTQYF
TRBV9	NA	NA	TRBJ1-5	TGTGCCAGCAGCGTAGAACAGAATCAGCCCCAGCATTTT	CASSVEQNQPQHF
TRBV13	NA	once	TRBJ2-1	TGTGCCAGCAGTACACCCCTAGAACCCTCCTACAATGAGCAGTTCTTC	CASSTPLEPSYNEQFF
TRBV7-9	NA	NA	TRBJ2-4	TGTGCCAGCAGCTTCCAGGGGACCGAGTCGACCAAAAACATTCAGTACTTC	CASSFQGTESTKNIQYF
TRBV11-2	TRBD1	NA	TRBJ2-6	TGTGCCAGCAGCTCCCGTTTCGACAGGGCCTCTGGGGCCAACGTCCTGACTTTC	CASSSRFDRASGANVLTF
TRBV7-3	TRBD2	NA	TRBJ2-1	TGTGCCAGCAGCGCGACTAGCGGGGGGGCCAATGAGCAGTTCTTC	CASSATSGGANEQFF
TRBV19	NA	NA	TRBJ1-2	TGTGCCAGTAGTATAGGTGCAGGGATCGGCTATGGCTACACCTTC	CASSIGAGIGYGYTF
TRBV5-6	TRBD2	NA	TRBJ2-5	TGTGCCAGCAGCTTGACTAGCGGGGGAGAGACCCAGTACTTC	CASSLTSGGETQYF
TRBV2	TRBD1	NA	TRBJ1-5	TGTGCCAGCAGTGCCCCGGGACAGATTTTCCTGAATCAGCCCCAGCATTTT	CASSAPGQIFLNQPQHF
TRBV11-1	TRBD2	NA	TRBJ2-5	TGTGCCAGCAGTGGTAGCGGGGGGCACCAAGAGACCCAGTACTTC	CASSGSGGHQETQYF
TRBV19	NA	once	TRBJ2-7	TGTGCCAGGTGGGGGGGGCACTCCTACGAGCAGTACTTC	CARWGGHSYEQYF
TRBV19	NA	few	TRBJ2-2	TGTGCCAGTATCCCGACAGGGAGGGAAAACACCGGGGAGCTGTTTTTT	CASIPTGRENTGELFF
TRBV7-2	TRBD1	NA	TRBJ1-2	TGTGCCAGCACCCTAGGGGGCTACTATGGCTACACCTTC	CASTLGGYYGYTF
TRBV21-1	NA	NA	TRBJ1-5	TGTGCCAGCAGCAAAGTCTGGCGGGACAGGGGGTTAAAGGCCAATCAGCCCCAGCATTTT	CASSKVWRDRGLKANQPQHF
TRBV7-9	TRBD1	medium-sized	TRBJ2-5	TGTGCCAGCAGCAACCGGACAGGGCTGAAAGAGACCCAGTACTTC	CASSNRTGLKETQYF
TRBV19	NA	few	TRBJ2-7	TGTGCCAGTAGTTTCTCTGACAACTACGAGCAGTACTTC	CASSFSDNYEQYF
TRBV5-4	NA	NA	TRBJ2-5	TGTGCCAGCAGCTTCCCGGGGGAAGAGACCCAGTACTTC	CASSFPGEETQYF
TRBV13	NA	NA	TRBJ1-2	TGTGCCAGCAGGGGAACGGTGAGGCCCTCCTATGGCTACACCTTC	CASRGTVRPSYGYTF
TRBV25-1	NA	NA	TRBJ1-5	TGTGCCAGGCAGGAGGGGCGAAATCAGCCCCAGCATTTT	CARQEGRNQPQHF
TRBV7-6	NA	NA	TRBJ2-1	TGTGCCAGCAAGATGGGGAGCGGGGAGCAGTTCTTC	CASKMGSGEQFF
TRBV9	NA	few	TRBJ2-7	TGTGCCAGCAGCGCAGGGAATCGGGGAGACTACGAGCAGTACTTC	CASSAGNRGDYEQYF
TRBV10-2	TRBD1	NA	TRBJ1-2	TGCGCCAGCAGCCCCGGACAGGACTATGGCTACACCTTC	CASSPGQDYGYTF
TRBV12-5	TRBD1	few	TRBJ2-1	TGTGCTAGTGGTTTGGCCGGGACAGGGCTATACAATGAGCAGTTCTTC	CASGLAGTGLYNEQFF